This TCR beta chain appears in the sequencing data of a study of OX40 agonist ivuxolimab in advanced cancers. Across the whole study: The dose-escalation cohort had hepatocellular carcinoma, melanoma, renal cell or head and neck cancer. Overall study findings and caveats: Nonresponders, in some cases, also had low normalized T-cell clonal expansion.

Produced via immunoSEQ multiplex PCR; TCRdb's table is partial and in-frame only. The table lists about 22,000 clones, roughly 84% of them singletons. As for this clone: No antigen is known for it.

This receptor was obtained from an adult with an advanced solid tumor such as melanoma, head and neck, liver or kidney cancer. Specimen: CD4+ or CD8+ T cells sorted from blood, collected in a trial of the OX40 agonist ivuxolimab.

The DNA of the CDR3 is TGTGCCAGCAGTTTAGTGGTCGGAACAGATACGCAGTATTTT. It specifies CASSLVVGTDTQYF. The J gene is TRBJ2-3, the V gene TRBV27; D unclear. This CDR3 has 14 residues. V was clipped by 2 bases and J by 3 bases, with 9 bases between them. The V gene's germline CDR1 is MNHEY and CDR2 SMNVEV (reference sequence).